A single sample gave rise to the 32 T cell receptor beta chains below, sequenced in a study of PD-L1 blockade in urothelial cancer. Measured with immunoSEQ multiplex PCR; TCRdb has only the in-frame clones, and not every one. Among 100,000 to 150,000 clones listed, around 85% were seen once. The sample's time point: pretreatment peripheral blood. The sample was PBMCs, taken around atezolizumab (anti-PD-L1) treatment. These receptor sequences come from a man between 50 and 59 years old with urothelial cancer.

The V call is TRBV19, the J call TRBJ2-1, with 7 bases matching TRBD1. This CDR3 is 15 amino acids long. The germline gives CDR1 LNHDA, CDR2 SQIVND (reference sequence). V lost 3 bases to trimming and J lost 6 bases; unmatched junction nucleotides: 8. The chain's CDR3 is CASSIWRQGFNEQFF. The CDR3 bases are TGTGCCAGTAGTATTTGGAGACAGGGTTTCAATGAGCAGTTCTTC. Full variable domain (rest looked up from reference TRBV19 and TRBJ2-1): DGGITQSPKYLFRKEGQNVTLSCEQNLNHDAMYWYRQDPGQGLRLIYYSQIVNDFQKGDIAEGYSVSREKKESFPLTVTSAQKNPTAFYLCASSIWRQGFNEQFFGPGTRLTVL.

This sequence joins TRBV15 and TRBJ1-5; TRBD1 matches 7 bases. The trim removed 4 bases at V and 6 bases at J, leaving 12 bases unmatched. The CDR3 sequence is 16 residues long. The germline V gene encodes CDR1 LNHNV and CDR2 YYDKDF (reference sequence). CDR3 loop: CATSMKLGTVGQPQHF. DNA of the CDR3: TGTGCCACCAGCATGAAACTCGGGACAGTCGGTCAGCCCCAGCATTTT. The variable domain in full, completed from reference TRBV15 and TRBJ1-5, reads DAMVIQNPRYQVTQFGKPVTLSCSQTLNHNVMYWYQQKSSQAPKLLFHYYDKDFNNEADTPDNFQSRRPNTSFCFLDIRSPGLGDTAMYLCATSMKLGTVGQPQHFGDGTRLSIL.

This chain links TRBV5-1 with TRBJ2-3; D unclear. V was clipped by 3 bases and J by 1 base, with 3 bases between them. Germline V lookup: CDR1 SGHRS, CDR2 YFSETQ. CDR3 length equals 12 residues. CDR3 DNA sequence: TGCGCCAGCAGCTCCGGCACAGATACGCAGTATTTT. This encodes CASSSGTDTQYF.

The chain links TRBV7-9 to TRBJ2-2; the match to TRBD2 covers 8 bases. Trimming at V came to 2 bases and at J to 4 bases, leaving 0 bases not matched to a gene. This CDR3 contains 14 residues. The germline gives CDR1 SEHNR, CDR2 FQNEAQ (reference sequence). CDR3 in amino acids: CASSLSGSTGELFF. The CDR3 DNA follows: TGTGCCAGCAGCTTAAGCGGGAGCACCGGGGAGCTGTTTTTT.

The DNA of the CDR3 is TGTGCCAGTAGTATGATGTCAGGGGAACTTAGCAATCAGCCCCAGCATTTT. Encoded protein: CASSMMSGELSNQPQHF. The chain is built from TRBV19 and TRBJ1-5; D may be TRBD1 (6 bases). V was trimmed by 3 bases and J by 0 bases, leaving 15 bases between them. The CDR3 consists of 17 residues. Germline V gene data show CDR1 as LNHDA and CDR2 as SQIVND (reference sequence).

The chain is built from TRBV2 and TRBJ1-4; no firm D call. The V and J ends lost 8 bases and 7 bases respectively, with 14 bases between them. This CDR3 region has 13 residues. CDR1 is SNHLY, CDR2 FYNNEI, per germline. The CDR3 region has the DNA TGTGCCAGCCATGGAGGGAAGGGTGAAAAACTGTTTTTT. Protein product: CASHGGKGEKLFF.

The chain joins TRBV6-1 to TRBJ1-6; D is unresolved. Germline lookup yields CDR1 MNHNS and CDR2 SASEGT. Between the trimmed V and J ends, which lost 5 bases and 11 bases, there was a span of 13 bases. There are 13 residues in the CDR3. DNA of the CDR3: TGTGCCAGCAGTTCCCTAGCGGCCGCACCCCTCCACTTT. As protein: CASSSLAAAPLHF.

V is TRBV7-3 and J is TRBJ2-1; D is unresolved. Germline V CDR1 and CDR2: SGHTA, FQGTGA. The CDR3 spans 16 residues. Trimming cost V 1 base and J 2 bases, with 12 bases left between them. CDR3 in DNA: TGTGCCAGCAGCTTAAATGGTGGAGTCCCCTACAATGAGCAGTTCTTC. It is translated as CASSLNGGVPYNEQFF.

The chain couples TRBV19 to TRBJ2-7, with D perhaps matching TRBD1 (6 bases). Germline V CDR1 and CDR2: LNHDA, SQIVND (reference sequence). The CDR3 contains 14 residues. Trimming left V 7 bases short and J 2 bases short, with 15 bases between. CDR3 DNA: TGTGCCAGTACCCAGAAGACAGGCCCCTACGAGCAGTACTTC. Encoded protein: CASTQKTGPYEQYF.

The rearrangement links TRBV11-2 to TRBJ1-2, with D possibly being TRBD1 (5 bases). Germline V CDR1 and CDR2: SGHAT, FQNNGV. The germline V and J ends were trimmed by 5 bases and 5 bases, with 12 bases remaining between them. The CDR3 has 13 amino acids. CDR3 bases: TGTGCCAGCAGCGTGGACGGGACTTATGGCTACACCTTC. This translates into CASSVDGTYGYTF.

The V gene is TRBV7-3, the J gene TRBJ2-5, with 10 bases matching TRBD2. V lost 5 bases and J lost 5; bases outside the gene matches: 11. The germline gives CDR1 SGHTA, CDR2 FQGTGA. The CDR3 consists of 16 residues. Here the CDR3 reads CASSPQGLAGVETQYF. CDR3 DNA: TGTGCCAGCAGCCCCCAGGGCCTAGCGGGAGTGGAGACCCAGTACTTC.

The table lists this clone with a count of one. The V call is TRBV18, the J call TRBJ2-1; 7 bases are shared with TRBD1. Germline V lookup: CDR1 KGHSH, CDR2 LQKENI. With 3 bases clipped from V and 7 bases from J, the junction kept 3 bases outside the gene matches. The CDR3 sequence is 13 residues long. CDR3 in amino acids: CASSPLQGNEQFF. The CDR3 DNA sequence: TGTGCCAGCTCACCGCTACAGGGGAATGAGCAGTTCTTC.

This clone was seen only a few times. V is TRBV2 and J is TRBJ2-7; TRBD2 is a possible D gene (5 bases). The CDR3 covers 14 residues. Trimming shortened V by 3 bases and J by 1 base, and 10 bases separated the two germline ends. Looked up from germline, CDR1 is SNHLY and CDR2 is FYNNEI. The DNA of the CDR3 is TGTGCCAGCAGTGACGGGGTTTGGTCCTACGAGCAGTACTTC. Encoded protein: CASSDGVWSYEQYF. The full variable domain, rest sourced from reference TRBV2 and TRBJ2-7, is EPEVTQTPSHQVTQMGQEVILRCVPISNHLYFYWYRQILGQKVEFLVSFYNNEISEKSEIFDDQFSVERPDGSNFTLKIRSTKLEDSAMYFCASSDGVWSYEQYFGPGTRLTVT.

J is TRBJ1-2 and V is TRBV5-6; D is unclear. In germline, CDR1 is SGHDT, CDR2 YYEEEE. The V end was cut by 10 bases, the J end by 8 bases, with 21 bases between. The CDR3 consists of 13 residues. The CDR3 spells CASTGSGGRGYTF. The CDR3 DNA reads as TGTGCCTCGACGGGATCCGGCGGCCGGGGCTACACCTTC.

A note on this clone: Additional DNA sequences in this sample encode the identical CDR3. The V call is TRBV6-5, the J call TRBJ1-5, with D perhaps TRBD1 (6 bases). Trimming pared 3 bases from V and 2 bases from J, leaving 11 bases between. Germline lookup yields CDR1 MNHEY and CDR2 SVGAGI. This CDR3 contains 15 residues. CDR3 nucleotide sequence: TGTGCCAGCAGTTATGCGGGGGGCGGCAATCAGCCCCAGCATTTT. Encoded protein: CASSYAGGGNQPQHF.

The gene calls are TRBV2 and TRBJ1-1; TRBD1 agrees at 9 bases. V trimming: 7 bases; J trimming: 4 bases; junction bases outside the gene matches: 10. The germline gives CDR1 SNHLY, CDR2 FYNNEI. The CDR3 length is 15 residues. The CDR3 DNA is TGTGCCAGCACCCCGGGACAGGGAAAGGGCACTGAAGCTTTCTTT. Translation gives CASTPGQGKGTEAFF.

The CDR3 loop is CASSSGLAGGPRELFF. The CDR3 nucleotides read TGTGCCAGCAGCTCCGGACTAGCGGGAGGGCCCCGGGAGCTGTTTTTT. V usage is TRBV7-9 and J usage is TRBJ2-2; 15 bases map to TRBD2. This CDR3 is built from 16 residues. V dropped 4 bases and J dropped 9; count of bases not matched to a gene: 6. CDR1 and CDR2 (germline): SEHNR, FQNEAQ (reference sequence).

The chain recombines TRBV6-5 with TRBJ2-3; D gene unclear. Trimming left V 5 bases short and J 3 bases short, with 12 bases between. Germline V gene lookup returns CDR1 MNHEY and CDR2 SVGAGI. CDR3 size: 14 residues. Here the CDR3 DNA reads TGTGCCAGCAGTCGGAGCATGAGTACAGATACGCAGTATTTT. Protein: CASSRSMSTDTQYF.

The gene calls are TRBV7-8 and TRBJ1-5; no clear D gene. Germline values: CDR1 SGHVS, CDR2 FQNEAQ. With 0 bases removed from V and 0 bases from J, the gap between germline ends came to 6 bases. CDR3 size: 15 residues. The CDR3 loop reads CASSLAHNSNQPQHF. CDR3 in DNA: TGTGCCAGCAGCTTAGCCCACAATAGCAATCAGCCCCAGCATTTT.

The chain couples TRBV30 to TRBJ1-2, with a tentative D call TRBD1 (6 bases). This CDR3 spans 12 amino acids. V gave up 8 bases and J gave up 0 bases, with 10 bases separating them. Germline V gene sequence: CDR1 GTSNPN, CDR2 SVGIG (reference sequence). This chain's CDR3 is CAVGGPNYGYTF. The CDR3, as DNA: TGTGCCGTCGGGGGGCCTAACTATGGCTACACCTTC. The full variable domain, with the rest looked up from reference TRBV30 and TRBJ1-2, is SQTIHQWPATLVQPVGSPLSLECTVEGTSNPNLYWYRQAAGRGLQLLFYSVGIGQISSEVPQNLSASRPQDRQFILSSKKLLLSDSGFYLCAVGGPNYGYTFGSGTRLTVV.

The chain recombines TRBV28 with TRBJ2-7, with TRBD2 matching 9 bases. Germline lookup yields CDR1 MDHEN and CDR2 SYDVKM. This CDR3 spans 15 amino acids. The V and J ends lost 4 bases and 5 bases, in that order; junction bases with no gene match: 9. The CDR3 nucleotides read TGTGCCAGCAGTTCCCCAGCGGGAGGTTACAACGAGCAGTACTTC. It yields the protein CASSSPAGGYNEQYF.

A few counts support this clone. V is TRBV19 and J is TRBJ2-1; 10 bases are shared with TRBD2. Germline CDR1 and CDR2: LNHDA and SQIVND (reference sequence). V shed 5 bases and J 3 bases; nucleotides not matched to a gene: 7. The length of the CDR3 is 16 residues. The CDR3: CASSRNPSGSYNEQFF. Here the CDR3 DNA reads TGTGCCAGTAGTCGGAACCCTAGCGGGAGCTACAATGAGCAGTTCTTC.

The chain joins TRBV5-5 to TRBJ1-5; maybe TRBD1 (5 bases). Germline assignment: CDR1 SGHKS and CDR2 YYEKEE (reference sequence). With 1 base removed from V and 4 bases from J, the gap between germline ends came to 9 bases. CDR3 size: 14 residues. CDR3 nucleotide sequence: TGTGCCAGCAGCTTGAGGCAGGGAAATCAGCCCCAGCATTTT. It specifies CASSLRQGNQPQHF.

The rearrangement links TRBV30 to TRBJ2-1; 11 bases are shared with TRBD2. Germline V gene data show CDR1 as GTSNPN and CDR2 as SVGIG (reference sequence). The CDR3 totals 11 residues. CDR3 residues: CGSGRGNEQFF. As DNA, the CDR3 is TGTGGTAGCGGGAGGGGGAATGAGCAGTTCTTC.

The chain carries TRBV15 and TRBJ1-2; D uncertain. The V end was cut by 0 bases, the J end by 2 bases, with 10 bases between. The CDR3 is 15 residues long. Germline V CDR1 and CDR2: LNHNV, YYDKDF (reference sequence). CDR3 region: CATSRDLNQNYGYTF. The DNA for the CDR3 is TGTGCCACCAGCAGAGATCTAAACCAAAACTATGGCTACACCTTC.

This sequence joins TRBV27 and TRBJ1-5; 7 nucleotides agree with TRBD1. V lost 2 bases and J lost 4; bases outside the gene matches: 2. Germline-derived CDR1 and CDR2 are MNHEY and SMNVEV (reference sequence). The length of the CDR3 is 14 residues. The CDR3 protein is CASSLGRGNQPQHF. CDR3 bases: TGTGCCAGCAGTTTAGGCAGGGGGAATCAGCCCCAGCATTTT.

This clone occurred a few times. The chain employs TRBV13 and TRBJ1-6; tentatively, D is TRBD1 (6 bases). The CDR3 spans 15 residues. CDR1 PRHDT and CDR2 FYEKMQ come from the germline V gene (reference sequence). Trimming left V 2 bases short and J 7 bases short, with 12 bases between. The CDR3 spells CASSLQDRSNSPLHF. CDR3 nucleotides: TGTGCCAGCAGCTTACAGGACAGAAGCAATTCACCCCTCCACTTT.

This chain joins TRBV9 and TRBJ2-2; unclear D gene. Trimming removed 1 base at V and 4 bases at J, with 14 bases between. Germline CDR1 is SGDLS and CDR2 is YYNGEE. CDR3 size: 16 residues. The CDR3 bases are TGTGCCAGCAGCGTAACCCCTGGCGGAGTCACCGGGGAGCTGTTTTTT. This translates into CASSVTPGGVTGELFF.

The V call is TRBV7-6, the J call TRBJ2-7; 12 bases match TRBD2. Germline V gene lookup returns CDR1 SGHVS and CDR2 FNYEAQ. CDR3 length: 14 residues. V dropped 3 bases and J dropped 7; count of bases not matched to a gene: 4. CDR3 DNA sequence: TGTGCCAGCAGCTTCAGGACTAGCGGGAATGAGCAGTACTTC. Protein: CASSFRTSGNEQYF.

The V call is TRBV28, the J call TRBJ1-2; tentative D call: TRBD1 (6 bases). Per germline, CDR1 MDHEN and CDR2 SYDVKM. Trimming shortened V by 7 bases and J by 4 bases, and 13 bases separated the two germline ends. The length of the CDR3 is 13 residues. The CDR3 DNA follows: TGTGCCAGCAAGGGGGGGCTGAGCTATGGCTACACCTTC. It translates to CASKGGLSYGYTF.

The chain employs TRBV5-1 and TRBJ2-3; 13 nucleotides align to TRBD2. Trimming removed 4 bases from V and 2 bases from J; junction bases left unmatched: 10. The germline V gene encodes CDR1 SGHRS and CDR2 YFSETQ. There are 18 residues in the CDR3. CDR3 in amino acids: CASSTGLAGPKVTDTQYF. Here the CDR3 DNA reads TGCGCCAGCAGCACGGGACTAGCGGGACCCAAGGTCACAGATACGCAGTATTTT. Filled out from reference TRBV5-1 and TRBJ2-3, the complete variable domain reads KAGVTQTPRYLIKTRGQQVTLSCSPISGHRSVSWYQQTPGQGLQFLFEYFSETQRNKGNFPGRFSGRQFSNSRSEMNVSTLELGDSALYLCASSTGLAGPKVTDTQYFGPGTRLTVL.

The chain couples TRBV5-4 to TRBJ2-7; 9 bases are shared with TRBD2. V lost 3 bases and J lost 1; bases outside the gene matches: 5. The CDR3 contains 15 residues. Germline V gene lookup returns CDR1 SGHNT and CDR2 YYREEE (reference sequence). CDR3 protein: CASSSSGMVSYEQYF. CDR3 DNA: TGTGCCAGCAGCTCTAGCGGGATGGTGTCCTACGAGCAGTACTTC. The whole variable domain, remainder taken from reference TRBV5-4 and TRBJ2-7, is ETGVTQSPTHLIKTRGQQVTLRCSSQSGHNTVSWYQQALGQGPQFIFQYYREEENGRGNFPPRFSGLQFPNYSSELNVNALELDDSALYLCASSSSGMVSYEQYFGPGTRLTVT.